Listed below are T cell receptor beta chains from one sample, sequenced in a study of early T cells in non-severe SARS-CoV-2 infection. A single record per CDR3 protein comes from TCRdb applying MiXCR to the 5' RACE reads. The table records approximately 69,000 distinct CDR3 sequences, around 10% of them present only once. The source material was whole blood, sampled at baseline. These receptors all stem from an adult who was a healthcare worker with PCR-confirmed SARS-CoV-2 infection or an uninfected control (not recorded which). Each CDR3 is given with its conserved first and last residue. Fields, in order: clone size, J gene, V gene, D gene, CDR3 protein, CDR3 DNA. A D gene is named only where the DNA matches it firmly. For some rows the clone size is stated as once, few or many, or as a class when expanded; others skip it.

clone_size: NA
j_call: TRBJ2-3
v_call: TRBV7-8
d_call: NA
cdr3_aa: CASSLYQGPTDTQYF
cdr3_nt: TGTGCCAGCAGCTTATATCAGGGTCCCACAGATACGCAGTATTTT

clone_size: NA
j_call: TRBJ2-5
v_call: TRBV20-1
d_call: NA
cdr3_aa: CSAHRVPKRETQYF
cdr3_nt: TGCAGTGCCCACCGGGTCCCTAAGAGGGAGACCCAGTACTTC

clone_size: few
j_call: TRBJ2-1
v_call: TRBV7-8
d_call: NA
cdr3_aa: CASSPLHGPPYNEQFF
cdr3_nt: TGTGCCAGCAGCCCTCTACACGGTCCCCCTTACAATGAGCAGTTCTTC

clone_size: few
j_call: TRBJ2-1
v_call: TRBV7-3
d_call: NA
cdr3_aa: CASSRSVYNEQFF
cdr3_nt: TGTGCCAGCAGCCGCAGTGTTTACAATGAGCAGTTCTTC

clone_size: many
j_call: TRBJ2-3
v_call: TRBV5-1
d_call: NA
cdr3_aa: CASSLAVDPHTDTQYF
cdr3_nt: TGCGCCAGCAGCTTGGCCGTGGATCCACACACAGATACGCAGTATTTT

clone_size: many
j_call: TRBJ1-5
v_call: TRBV20-1
d_call: NA
cdr3_aa: CSARDGGGNQPQHF
cdr3_nt: TGCAGTGCTAGAGATGGAGGGGGCAATCAGCCCCAGCATTTT

clone_size: few
j_call: TRBJ2-6
v_call: TRBV6-2/TRBV6-3
d_call: TRBD2
cdr3_aa: CASSLLAVGANVLTF
cdr3_nt: TGTGCCAGCAGTCTGCTAGCGGTCGGGGCCAACGTCCTGACTTTC

clone_size: many
j_call: TRBJ1-3
v_call: TRBV29-1
d_call: NA
cdr3_aa: CSVDRRVSGNTIYF
cdr3_nt: TGCAGCGTTGACCGCCGGGTCTCGGGAAACACCATATATTTT

clone_size: NA
j_call: TRBJ2-3
v_call: TRBV12-3/TRBV12-4
d_call: NA
cdr3_aa: CASSRGPSAQYF
cdr3_nt: TGTGCCAGCAGCCGGGGGCCTTCGGCGCAGTATTTT

clone_size: many
j_call: TRBJ1-1
v_call: TRBV5-1
d_call: NA
cdr3_aa: CASSLRPQGNTEAFF
cdr3_nt: TGCGCCAGCAGCTTGAGGCCCCAGGGGAACACTGAAGCTTTCTTT

clone_size: NA
j_call: TRBJ1-5
v_call: TRBV19
d_call: NA
cdr3_aa: CASSIGVNQPQHF
cdr3_nt: TGTGCCAGTAGTATTGGGGTGAATCAGCCCCAGCATTTT

clone_size: NA
j_call: TRBJ2-2
v_call: TRBV7-2
d_call: TRBD1
cdr3_aa: CASSETGGTGELFF
cdr3_nt: TGTGCCAGCAGCGAGACAGGGGGCACCGGGGAGCTGTTTTTT

clone_size: few
j_call: TRBJ2-1
v_call: TRBV7-9
d_call: TRBD2
cdr3_aa: CASRSPVAGGRNEQFF
cdr3_nt: TGTGCCAGCAGATCTCCCGTAGCGGGAGGGAGAAATGAGCAGTTCTTC

clone_size: NA
j_call: TRBJ2-7
v_call: TRBV7-9
d_call: TRBD1
cdr3_aa: CASRAPGGGSEQYF
cdr3_nt: TGTGCCAGCAGAGCTCCAGGGGGCGGCTCCGAGCAGTACTTC

clone_size: NA
j_call: TRBJ2-3
v_call: TRBV7-3
d_call: TRBD2
cdr3_aa: CASSSTPLAGGLGDTQYF
cdr3_nt: TGTGCCAGCAGCTCGACCCCGTTAGCGGGGGGGCTTGGAGATACGCAGTATTTT

clone_size: once
j_call: TRBJ2-1
v_call: TRBV27
d_call: TRBD2
cdr3_aa: CATRSGSPYNEQFF
cdr3_nt: TGTGCCACCCGGAGCGGGAGCCCCTACAATGAGCAGTTCTTC

clone_size: few
j_call: TRBJ2-3
v_call: TRBV3-1
d_call: NA
cdr3_aa: CASSQLGDTQYF
cdr3_nt: TGTGCCAGCAGCCAACTGGGTGATACGCAGTATTTT

clone_size: NA
j_call: TRBJ2-7
v_call: TRBV5-1
d_call: TRBD2
cdr3_aa: CASRLAGGDEQYF
cdr3_nt: TGCGCCAGCCGACTAGCGGGGGGTGACGAGCAGTACTTC

clone_size: NA
j_call: TRBJ2-7
v_call: TRBV9
d_call: NA
cdr3_aa: CASSPEGYEQYF
cdr3_nt: TGTGCCAGCAGCCCGGAGGGATACGAGCAGTACTTC

clone_size: NA
j_call: TRBJ2-7
v_call: TRBV9
d_call: NA
cdr3_aa: CASSPIGTKFYEQYF
cdr3_nt: TGTGCCAGCAGCCCCATCGGGACAAAGTTTTACGAGCAGTACTTC

clone_size: few
j_call: TRBJ1-1
v_call: TRBV15
d_call: NA
cdr3_aa: CATSRDLVDTEAFF
cdr3_nt: TGTGCCACCAGCAGAGATCTGGTGGATACTGAAGCTTTCTTT

clone_size: many
j_call: TRBJ2-5
v_call: TRBV7-2
d_call: NA
cdr3_aa: CASSLNLGKTQYF
cdr3_nt: TGTGCCAGCAGCTTAAACCTGGGAAAGACCCAGTACTTC

clone_size: NA
j_call: TRBJ2-3
v_call: TRBV3-1
d_call: TRBD2
cdr3_aa: CASSPPSSGSSDTQYF
cdr3_nt: TGTGCCAGCAGCCCCCCGTCTAGCGGGAGTTCAGATACGCAGTATTTT

clone_size: NA
j_call: TRBJ1-2
v_call: TRBV30
d_call: TRBD1
cdr3_aa: CAWNRGVYGYTF
cdr3_nt: TGTGCCTGGAACAGGGGGGTCTATGGCTACACCTTC

clone_size: few
j_call: TRBJ1-5
v_call: TRBV2
d_call: NA
cdr3_aa: CASSRDTGMAQHF
cdr3_nt: TGTGCCAGCAGCCGGGACACCGGGATGGCCCAGCATTTT

clone_size: many
j_call: TRBJ2-5
v_call: TRBV4-1
d_call: NA
cdr3_aa: CASSQVGEKTQYF
cdr3_nt: TGCGCCAGCAGCCAAGTGGGGGAGAAGACCCAGTACTTC

clone_size: NA
j_call: TRBJ1-2
v_call: TRBV6-2/TRBV6-3
d_call: NA
cdr3_aa: CASSVSSNGGNYGYTF
cdr3_nt: TGTGCCAGCAGTGTCAGTTCGAACGGGGGGAACTATGGCTACACCTTC

clone_size: few
j_call: TRBJ2-7
v_call: TRBV5-1
d_call: TRBD2
cdr3_aa: CASSDPSGGDYEQYF
cdr3_nt: TGCGCCAGCAGCGATCCTAGCGGGGGAGATTACGAGCAGTACTTC

clone_size: few
j_call: TRBJ1-3
v_call: TRBV5-1
d_call: NA
cdr3_aa: CASSPGGTSSGNTIYF
cdr3_nt: TGCGCCAGCAGCCCGGGGGGGACCTCCTCTGGAAACACCATATATTTT

clone_size: NA
j_call: TRBJ2-1
v_call: TRBV6-4
d_call: TRBD2
cdr3_aa: CASSVASGAREQFF
cdr3_nt: TGTGCCAGCAGTGTAGCTAGCGGGGCTCGTGAGCAGTTCTTC

clone_size: few
j_call: TRBJ2-1
v_call: TRBV6-6
d_call: TRBD1
cdr3_aa: CASIIGQGFDEQFF
cdr3_nt: TGTGCCAGCATCATAGGACAGGGGTTCGATGAGCAGTTCTTC

clone_size: few
j_call: TRBJ1-1
v_call: TRBV12-3/TRBV12-4
d_call: TRBD1
cdr3_aa: CASGTANTEAFF
cdr3_nt: TGTGCCAGCGGGACAGCAAACACTGAAGCTTTCTTT

clone_size: many
j_call: TRBJ1-1
v_call: TRBV30
d_call: TRBD1
cdr3_aa: CAWSGGQGRSF
cdr3_nt: TGTGCCTGGAGTGGGGGACAGGGAAGATCCTTT

clone_size: NA
j_call: TRBJ1-1
v_call: TRBV11-2
d_call: NA
cdr3_aa: CASSLLTGWCTEAFF
cdr3_nt: TGTGCCAGCAGCCTCCTAACAGGATGGTGCACTGAAGCTTTCTTT

clone_size: few
j_call: TRBJ2-6
v_call: TRBV30
d_call: NA
cdr3_aa: CAWAISGANVLTF
cdr3_nt: TGTGCCTGGGCCATCTCTGGGGCCAACGTCCTGACTTTC

clone_size: many
j_call: TRBJ2-7
v_call: TRBV7-3
d_call: NA
cdr3_aa: CASSLNSGPSYEQYF
cdr3_nt: TGTGCCAGCAGCTTAAATTCGGGACCGTCGTACGAGCAGTACTTC

clone_size: few
j_call: TRBJ2-3
v_call: TRBV9
d_call: NA
cdr3_aa: CASSPPWVAGSTDTQYF
cdr3_nt: TGTGCCAGCAGCCCCCCCTGGGTCGCCGGGAGCACAGATACGCAGTATTTT

clone_size: NA
j_call: TRBJ2-1
v_call: TRBV2
d_call: NA
cdr3_aa: CASNGGPWGSEQFF
cdr3_nt: TGTGCCTCCAATGGGGGGCCATGGGGGAGTGAGCAGTTCTTC

clone_size: many
j_call: TRBJ2-7
v_call: TRBV2
d_call: NA
cdr3_aa: CASRVADLYGQYF
cdr3_nt: TGTGCCAGCAGGGTGGCAGACCTTTACGGGCAGTACTTC

clone_size: many
j_call: TRBJ2-3
v_call: TRBV11-2
d_call: TRBD2
cdr3_aa: CASSLGVAGLTDTQYF
cdr3_nt: TGTGCCAGCAGCTTAGGTGTAGCGGGCCTCACAGATACGCAGTATTTT

clone_size: many
j_call: TRBJ2-5
v_call: TRBV10-3
d_call: NA
cdr3_aa: CAISDQDGGTQYF
cdr3_nt: TGTGCCATCAGTGACCAGGACGGCGGGACCCAGTACTTC

clone_size: few
j_call: TRBJ2-1
v_call: TRBV14
d_call: NA
cdr3_aa: CASSRRGGWRAGNEQFF
cdr3_nt: TGTGCCAGCAGCCGTCGAGGGGGTTGGAGGGCGGGGAATGAGCAGTTCTTC

clone_size: few
j_call: TRBJ2-3
v_call: TRBV7-6
d_call: TRBD2
cdr3_aa: CASRRAGMDTQYF
cdr3_nt: TGTGCCAGCAGGAGAGCGGGAATGGATACGCAGTATTTT

clone_size: NA
j_call: TRBJ1-5
v_call: TRBV3-1
d_call: NA
cdr3_aa: CASSQVHSFNQPQHF
cdr3_nt: TGTGCCAGCAGCCAAGTCCACAGCTTCAATCAGCCCCAGCATTTT

clone_size: NA
j_call: TRBJ1-2
v_call: TRBV28
d_call: NA
cdr3_aa: CASSPGYGYTF
cdr3_nt: TGTGCCAGCAGTCCAGGATATGGCTACACCTTC

clone_size: many
j_call: TRBJ1-2
v_call: TRBV4-2
d_call: NA
cdr3_aa: CASSQDAASGYGYTF
cdr3_nt: TGTGCCAGCAGCCAAGATGCTGCGTCAGGGTATGGCTACACCTTC

clone_size: many
j_call: TRBJ2-5
v_call: TRBV7-6
d_call: TRBD1
cdr3_aa: CASSFTAGGETQYF
cdr3_nt: TGTGCCAGCAGCTTTACCGCAGGGGGAGAGACCCAGTACTTC

clone_size: few
j_call: TRBJ2-1
v_call: TRBV7-3
d_call: NA
cdr3_aa: CASSLSLQGNEQFF
cdr3_nt: TGTGCCAGCAGCTTATCGTTACAGGGAAATGAGCAGTTCTTC

clone_size: many
j_call: TRBJ1-1
v_call: TRBV7-3
d_call: NA
cdr3_aa: CASVKTPLTVMNTEAFF
cdr3_nt: TGTGCCAGCGTTAAAACCCCACTGACAGTGATGAACACTGAAGCTTTCTTT

clone_size: NA
j_call: TRBJ2-1
v_call: TRBV11-1
d_call: TRBD1
cdr3_aa: CASSPGQGAYNEQFF
cdr3_nt: TGTGCCAGCAGCCCGGGACAGGGGGCCTACAATGAGCAGTTCTTC